Below, 8 T cell receptor beta chains from the same sample are listed, as sequenced in a study of human T cells and chemical hapten exposure listed by TCRdb under 2021. The sample's time point, from its label and the paper: patch test 3, about 24 weeks after DPC sensitization. Read against the paper, the sample's treatment or condition label means: therapeutic diphenylcyclopropenone sensitization with weekly scalp DPC. Libraries came from RACE. The sequencer was a NextSeq 500. TCRdb passed the public sequencing reads through fastp at Q25 and MiXCR, retaining productive beta sequences. CDR3 protein duplicates are merged, each entry listing the most common genes and DNA. A total of about 84,000 distinct CDR3 sequences appear in this sample, approximately 11% of them only once. About 4% of the sample lies in the top ten. The starting material was whole blood, obtained in connection with sensitization to the hapten diphenylcyclopropenone (DPC). These receptors were obtained from a woman in her forties or fifties with alopecia areata. Some clones in this sample may be carry-over from other donors' samples.

This clonotype came up many times. The chain recombines TRBV29-1 with TRBJ1-1; no reliable D call. V gave up 2 bases and J gave up 6 bases, with 16 bases separating them. The CDR3 totals 14 residues. In germline, CDR1 is SQVTM, CDR2 ANQGSEA. As DNA, the CDR3 is TGCAGCGTTGAAAAGCGCGGAGTGTTGCCTGAAGCTTTCTTT. Its protein is CSVEKRGVLPEAFF.

V gene TRBV5-4 combines with J gene TRBJ2-7; D not certain. There are 16 residues in the CDR3. Germline V gene sequence: CDR1 SGHNT, CDR2 YYREEE (reference sequence). The ends were cut back, 4 bases at V and 0 bases at J, with 17 bases in the middle. This CDR3 reads CASSPEPGESSYEQYF. The CDR3 DNA sequence: TGTGCCAGCAGCCCGGAGCCGGGCGAGAGCTCCTACGAGCAGTACTTC. The full variable domain, rest sourced from reference TRBV5-4 and TRBJ2-7, is ETGVTQSPTHLIKTRGQQVTLRCSSQSGHNTVSWYQQALGQGPQFIFQYYREEENGRGNFPPRFSGLQFPNYSSELNVNALELDDSALYLCASSPEPGESSYEQYFGPGTRLTVT.

This rearrangement joins TRBV28 to TRBJ2-2; 11 bases match TRBD2. Germline V gene lookup returns CDR1 MDHEN and CDR2 SYDVKM. This CDR3 region has 15 residues. Germline trimming cut 7 bases from V and 7 bases from J; bases unmatched to any gene: 8. CDR3 residues: CASTATSGMSGELFF. The DNA for the CDR3 is TGTGCCAGCACCGCGACTAGCGGGATGAGCGGGGAGCTGTTTTTT.

This clonotype was counted ten times or more. The CDR3 here is CASSSPFAGPPREQYF. CDR3 sequence (DNA): TGTGCCAGCAGTTCCCCCTTTGCGGGGCCACCTCGGGAGCAGTACTTC. This chain joins TRBV27 and TRBJ2-7, with D maybe TRBD2 (6 bases). Germline values: CDR1 MNHEY, CDR2 SMNVEV (reference sequence). Trimming pared 4 bases from V and 7 bases from J, leaving 23 bases between. The CDR3 spans 16 residues.

About this clonotype: A much more abundant neighbour one base away suggests this may be a read error. The chain combines TRBV6-5 with TRBJ2-7, with 13 bases identical to TRBD2. The CDR3 sequence is 16 residues long. Per germline, CDR1 MNHEY and CDR2 SVGAGI. Written as DNA, the CDR3 is TGTGCCAGCAGTTATCTCGGGACTAGCGGGATCAACGAGCACTACTTC. Translating it yields CASSYLGTSGINEHYF.

This clonotype was counted at least ten times. The gene calls are TRBV20-1 and TRBJ1-5; D is uncertain. The CDR3 loop spans 13 amino acids. Germline V gene lookup returns CDR1 DFQATT and CDR2 SNEGSKA (reference sequence). V was clipped by 6 bases and J by 8 bases, with 17 bases between them. The CDR3 reads CSAGPGPGEPQHF. The CDR3 DNA sequence: TGCAGTGCCGGGCCAGGCCCCGGGGAGCCCCAGCATTTT.

This clonotype came up a few times. The chain links TRBV11-2 to TRBJ2-4; TRBD2 aligns across 8 bases. Per the germline V gene, CDR1 is SGHAT and CDR2 is FQNNGV. The length of the CDR3 is 17 residues. The junction had 4 bases not matched to a gene; V was cut back by 0 bases and J by 0 bases. The CDR3 here is CASSLDRLAGAKNIQYF. CDR3 sequence (DNA): TGTGCCAGCAGCTTAGATAGGCTAGCGGGAGCCAAAAACATTCAGTACTTC.

This clonotype appeared many times. This chain connects TRBV14 to TRBJ2-1, with 11 bases that match TRBD2. Germline values: CDR1 SGHDN, CDR2 FVKESK. The CDR3 has 15 amino acids. V gave up 3 bases and J gave up 3 bases; unmatched junction bases: 1. This CDR3 reads CASSQLAGGYNEQFF. CDR3 sequence (DNA): TGTGCCAGCAGCCAGCTAGCGGGGGGCTACAATGAGCAGTTCTTC.